This T cell receptor beta chain appears in the sequencing data of a study of human T cells and chemical hapten exposure. Study summary: Investigators sensitized about 2 cm by about 2 cm of upper inner arm skin with 2% DPC. A mostly female patient group had alopecia areata, totalis or universalis.

Overall study results and limits: Expanded TCR sets contained significantly more large CDR3 similarity clusters than controls.

The study's library attached unique molecular identifiers to single cDNA molecules. One entry per CDR3 protein results from TCRdb running MiXCR on the RACE reads. The repertoire includes under 450,000 distinct CDR3 sequences, roughly 4.8% of them detected once, and approximately 2.5% sits in the top ten. Time point noted: patch test 1, 2 weeks after DPC sensitization. Stated treatment: therapeutic diphenylcyclopropenone sensitization with weekly scalp DPC. About this clonotype itself: No antigen is known for it.

The receptor was derived from a woman in her fifties or sixties with alopecia areata. Some clones in this sample may be carry-over from other donors' samples. Sequencing used whole blood, obtained in connection with sensitization to the hapten diphenylcyclopropenone (DPC).

CDR3 loop: CASSREGGSSYNEQFF. The CDR3 DNA sequence: TGTGCCAGCAGTAGGGAGGGCGGGAGCTCCTACAATGAGCAGTTCTTC. J is TRBJ2-1 and V is TRBV2; TRBD2 matches at 7 bases. Per germline, CDR1 SNHLY and CDR2 FYNNEI. With V trimmed by 5 bases and J by 0 bases, 7 bases remained unmatched. The CDR3 extends over 16 amino acids.